The rows below give T cell receptor beta chains drawn from one sample of a study of blood T cell repertoires in COVID-19. This table comes from immunoSEQ multiplex PCR, and its TCRdb copy is limited to in-frame clones, with some not included. The sample shows fewer than 400,000 clones, over 75% of them seen only once. Source material: PBMCs or T cells enriched from blood (not recorded which). The receptor source for this set is a man aged 30-40 years who had recovered from COVID-19. Both conserved end residues are part of each CDR3. D genes are given only for firm matches.

CDR3 protein: CASSPFTDEQYF
CDR3 DNA: TGTGCCAGCAGTCCTTTTACGGACGAGCAGTACTTC
D gene: .
CDR3 length: 12
V gene: TRBV28
J gene: TRBJ2-7

CDR3 protein: CAWRIIVQPQHF
CDR3 DNA: TGTGCCTGGAGGATTATAGTGCAGCCCCAGCATTTT
D gene: .
CDR3 length: 12
V gene: TRBV30
J gene: TRBJ1-5

CDR3 protein: CASSFLAGLPDTQYF
CDR3 DNA: TGTGCCAGCAGCTTTCTAGCGGGCCTCCCAGATACGCAGTATTTT
D gene: TRBD2
CDR3 length: 15
V gene: TRBV5-4
J gene: TRBJ2-3

CDR3 protein: CASSQDPRARQGGSGYTF
CDR3 DNA: TGTGCCAGCAGCCAAGATCCAAGGGCACGACAGGGGGGTAGTGGCTACACCTTC
D gene: TRBD1
CDR3 length: 18
V gene: TRBV3-1/TRBV3-2
J gene: TRBJ1-2

CDR3 protein: CASSPGTGLLSTDTQYF
CDR3 DNA: TGTGCCAGCAGCCCAGGGACAGGGTTACTTAGCACAGATACGCAGTATTTT
D gene: TRBD1
CDR3 length: 17
V gene: TRBV5-5
J gene: TRBJ2-3

CDR3 protein: CASSLSRGTGNTIYF
CDR3 DNA: TGTGCCAGCAGCTTGAGCAGGGGGACTGGAAACACCATATATTTT
D gene: TRBD1
CDR3 length: 15
V gene: TRBV5-4
J gene: TRBJ1-3

CDR3 protein: CASSLSAVRNEQYF
CDR3 DNA: TGTGCCAGCAGTTTATCGGCGGTTAGGAACGAGCAGTACTTC
D gene: .
CDR3 length: 14
V gene: TRBV27
J gene: TRBJ2-7

CDR3 protein: CASSPQGGAGELFF
CDR3 DNA: TGTGCCAGCAGTCCCCAGGGGGGAGCCGGGGAGCTGTTTTTT
D gene: .
CDR3 length: 14
V gene: TRBV6-5
J gene: TRBJ2-2

CDR3 protein: CASTPESGNTIYF
CDR3 DNA: TGTGCCAGCACACCAGAATCTGGAAACACCATATATTTT
D gene: .
CDR3 length: 13
V gene: TRBV7-9
J gene: TRBJ1-3

CDR3 protein: CASSLSGGGRDTEAFF
CDR3 DNA: TGTGCCAGCAGTTTATCGGGGGGTGGACGTGACACTGAAGCTTTCTTT
D gene: .
CDR3 length: 16
V gene: TRBV27
J gene: TRBJ1-1

CDR3 protein: CASSEYWRDESNEKLFF
CDR3 DNA: TGTGCCAGCAGTGAATATTGGCGGGATGAGTCTAATGAAAAACTGTTTTTT
D gene: .
CDR3 length: 17
V gene: TRBV25-1
J gene: TRBJ1-4

CDR3 protein: CASSPGGSFVNEQFF
CDR3 DNA: TGTGCCAGCAGCCCGGGAGGGAGTTTTGTCAATGAGCAGTTCTTC
D gene: TRBD2
CDR3 length: 15
V gene: TRBV6-6
J gene: TRBJ2-1